This passage covers 6 T cell receptor beta chains from one sample sequenced in a study of blood T cell repertoires in COVID-19. Clones were sequenced by immunoSEQ multiplex PCR, and TCRdb holds only the in-frame ones, with some missing. The sample comprises 65,000 to 70,000 clones, about 90% of which are singletons, and about 17% rests with the top ten. Specimen: peripheral blood. These receptors all stem from a man in his forties or fifties with COVID-19, enrolled during active disease.

V usage is TRBV30 and J usage is TRBJ2-7, with D tentatively TRBD1 (5 bases). This CDR3 has 16 amino acids. In germline, CDR1 is GTSNPN, CDR2 SVGIG (reference sequence). The V end lost 2 bases, the J end lost 2 bases, and 19 bases lay between the germline ends. The CDR3, as DNA: TGTGCCTGGAGTACATCCAGGGTTGGGGCTACCTACGAGCAGTACTTC. Translating gives CAWSTSRVGATYEQYF.

The rearrangement uses TRBV2 and TRBJ1-3; D remains unclear. Germline CDR1 SNHLY, CDR2 FYNNEI. V shed 1 base and J shed 1 base, with 8 bases lying between them. The CDR3 is 15 residues long. The CDR3 DNA reads TGTGCCAGCAGTGAAGACGGTCCGTCTGGAAACACCATATATTTT. This sequence encodes CASSEDGPSGNTIYF.

V and J are TRBV28 and TRBJ2-7, with 10 bases lining up with TRBD1. The ends lost 5 bases at V and 2 bases at J; junction bases unmatched: 0. From germline, CDR1 is MDHEN and CDR2 SYDVKM. The CDR3 extends over 13 amino acids. DNA for the CDR3: TGTGCCAGCAGTGGACAGGGGGCCTACGAGCAGTACTTC. Amino acid sequence: CASSGQGAYEQYF.

This chain links TRBV7-6 with TRBJ2-7; TRBD2 matches at 14 bases. The J segment lost 4 bases and the V segment lost 0 bases, leaving 8 bases of the junction unmatched. The CDR3 is 18 amino acids. In germline, CDR1 is SGHVS, CDR2 FNYEAQ. In nucleotides, the CDR3 is TGTGCCAGCAGCTTAGCCGCGTCCGGGACTAGCGGGGGTTACGAGCAGTACTTC. This gives the protein CASSLAASGTSGGYEQYF. The whole variable domain, remainder taken from reference TRBV7-6 and TRBJ2-7, is GAGVSQSPRYKVTKRGQDVALRCDPISGHVSLYWYRQALGQGPEFLTYFNYEAQQDKSGLPNDRFSAERPEGSISTLTIQRTEQRDSAMYRCASSLAASGTSGGYEQYFGPGTRLTVT.

This chain connects TRBV15 to TRBJ1-1, with a tentative D call TRBD1 (5 bases). From germline, CDR1 is LNHNV and CDR2 YYDKDF (reference sequence). Trimming stripped 2 bases from V and 5 bases from J, with 9 bases between. CDR3 length: 13 residues. The CDR3 spells CATSRSRGTEAFF. CDR3 DNA sequence: TGTGCCACCAGCAGATCTAGGGGAACTGAAGCTTTCTTT.

V is TRBV28 and J is TRBJ2-3, with D possibly TRBD1 on 6 matching bases. CDR1 is MDHEN, CDR2 SYDVKM, per germline. V was cut by 6 bases and J by 4 bases, with 14 bases left in between. This CDR3 region has 14 residues. The DNA for the CDR3 is TGTGCCAGCAGGAACCGAGGGGGTGCAGATACGCAGTATTTT. Its protein product is CASRNRGGADTQYF.